A single sample gave rise to the 10 T cell receptor beta chains below, sequenced in a study of blood T cell repertoires in COVID-19 (dated by TCRdb to about 2020). Library preparation employed the immunoSEQ multiplex PCR assay. The clones in this table, taken by TCRdb from immuneACCESS, are in-frame only. Not every clone is retained; where verified, under half of the shortfall comes from an unresolved V gene, and the cause of the rest is unknown. The sample records some 70,000 clones, 87% of which are singletons. Jointly, the top ten make up approximately 8% of the sample. Material: peripheral blood. The receptors stem from a man between 45 and 60 years old with active COVID-19.

This chain links TRBV21-1 with TRBJ2-7; the D call in the table, TRBD2, was not verified against the DNA. TRBV21-1 is annotated as a pseudogene. The CDR3 is 17 residues long. The CDR3 region has the DNA TGTGCCAGCACCGACCGAAGGAGGAAGAGGACGTGGGACGAGCAGTACTTC. Translated: CASTDRRRKRTWDEQYF.

The chain combines TRBV7-6 with TRBJ2-2; TRBD2 matches at 7 bases. The junction had 15 bases not matched to a gene; V was cut back by 7 bases and J by 4 bases. CDR1 is SGHVS, CDR2 FNYEAQ, per germline. The CDR3 runs 17 residues. The CDR3 DNA reads as TGTGCCAGCACCCCGGTGCGGGCGGGGGTCGTCACCGGGGAGCTGTTTTTT. Translated: CASTPVRAGVVTGELFF.

The chain is built from TRBV4-2 and TRBJ1-1; TRBD1 might be the D (5 bases). Germline V gives CDR1 LGHNA, CDR2 YNFKEQ. The CDR3 length is 16 residues. Trimming stripped 4 bases from V and 3 bases from J, with 18 bases between. CDR3 protein: CASSLLPRGKDTEAFF. The CDR3 bases are TGTGCCAGCAGCCTTCTTCCGCGGGGGAAGGACACTGAAGCTTTCTTT.

V and J are TRBV29-1 and TRBJ2-5, with a tentative D call TRBD1 (6 bases). This CDR3 has 12 residues. Trimming shortened V by 6 bases and J by 3 bases, and 11 bases separated the two germline ends. Germline V gene lookup returns CDR1 SQVTM and CDR2 ANQGSEA. Here the CDR3 reads CSVLRTEETQYF. DNA for the CDR3: TGCAGCGTACTACGGACAGAAGAGACCCAGTACTTC.

This sequence joins TRBV7-2 and TRBJ1-5, with 7 bases matching TRBD1. Germline V gene sequence: CDR1 SGHTA, CDR2 FQGNSA. The CDR3 runs to 17 residues. Germline trimming cut 5 bases from V and 0 bases from J; bases unmatched to any gene: 10. The DNA of the CDR3 is TGTGCCAGCAGCCTTACCGGGACAGCTAATAGCAATCAGCCCCAGCATTTT. Its translation is CASSLTGTANSNQPQHF.

J is TRBJ2-5 and V is TRBV28, with 14 bases aligning to TRBD2. The trim removed 5 bases at V and 7 bases at J, leaving 6 bases unmatched. This CDR3 has 15 amino acids. CDR1 and CDR2 from the germline V gene are MDHEN and SYDVKM. This CDR3 reads CASSGGLAGARTQYF. In DNA form, the CDR3 reads TGTGCCAGCAGTGGGGGACTAGCGGGAGCACGGACCCAGTACTTC.

This clone turned up a few times. The V and J genes are TRBV6-5 and TRBJ2-2; 8 positions agree with TRBD2. CDR1 is MNHEY, CDR2 SVGAGI, per germline. V was clipped by 5 bases and J by 4 bases; unmatched bases: 6. The CDR3 loop spans 15 amino acids. This CDR3 is CASSPRAGGTGELFF. The CDR3, as DNA: TGTGCCAGCAGTCCTCGGGCGGGGGGCACCGGGGAGCTGTTTTTT.

The gene calls are TRBV2 and TRBJ1-5; D gene ambiguous. Trimming took off 4 bases at V and 6 bases at J, with 7 bases between the two ends. The CDR3 runs to 12 residues. In germline, CDR1 is SNHLY, CDR2 FYNNEI. The CDR3 nucleotides read TGTGCCAGCAGTGTTGAGGTTCAGCCCCAGCATTTT. Encoded protein: CASSVEVQPQHF.

The chain uses TRBV10-3 and TRBJ1-1; 7 nucleotides align to TRBD1. This CDR3 region has 16 residues. J gave up 6 bases and V 0 bases, and 10 bases lay outside the gene matches. Germline CDR1 and CDR2: ENHRY and SYGVKD. DNA of the CDR3: TGTGCCATCAGTGAGTCGGAGGGGGCTCCTGCTGCTGAAGCTTTCTTT. It specifies CAISESEGAPAAEAFF.

J is TRBJ2-6 and V is TRBV7-2, with D maybe TRBD2 (5 bases). There are 16 residues in the CDR3. Germline lookup yields CDR1 SGHTA and CDR2 FQGNSA. Trimming cost V 0 bases and J 0 bases, with 6 bases left between them. The CDR3 coding sequence is TGTGCCAGCAGCTTAGCGGACTCCTCTGGGGCCAACGTCCTGACTTTC. This codes for CASSLADSSGANVLTF.